This is a list of T cell receptor beta chains from one sample in a study of technical replicates of blood from a handful of donors. TCRdb keeps only in-frame clones here, not all; method: immunoSEQ multiplex PCR. Altogether some 100,000 clones are present, 96% being singletons, with the ten largest covering 0.2% to 0.25%. Sequencing was done on a sample of T cells isolated from PBMCs. The receptors derive from a human donor in good health. Each CDR3 is given without its conserved first and last residue.

V gene	CDR3 protein
TRBV9	ASSSGQVFIPRANYGYT
TRBV30	AWSVAWGLHYEQY
TRBV11-2	ASSSTGGVYNEQF
TRBV19	ASKGTGPSYEQY
TRBV5-1	ASSLGGLALNTDTQY
TRBV4-1	ASSQADRGNGYT
TRBV9	ASSVDTYNEQF
TRBV7-9	ASSYGAGKEETQY
TRBV4-2	ASSQDIADEQY
TRBV14	ASSQIGTARDGYT
TRBV7-9	ASSPYGQVQVYEKLF
TRBV25-1	ASSTGTPVPYEQY
TRBV5-8	ASSPRTDGYT
TRBV7-9	ASSLGGQNEQY
TRBV27	ASSLTPARHNEQF
TRBV7-9	ASSPLVREQY
TRBV19	ASSIDLRQLQIQPQH
TRBV29-1	SVEDKFSGAYTGELF
TRBV30	AWRPGTGGVGSYNSPLH
TRBV5-4	ASSLPGLSSGNTIY
TRBV4-1	ASSQDHSGRARETQY
TRBV5-1	ASSPHGRETQY
TRBV5-6	ASSLGAGNTEAF
TRBV7-2	ASSLGLTGKETQY
TRBV28	AIEEAANTGELF
TRBV29-1	SVERVASSAPSSTDTQY
TRBV7-9	ASSPGGLAEAF
TRBV25-1	ASSGGFRTGGFTEAF
TRBV10-2	ASFTPLGRNTGELF
TRBV19	ASSIAVEPQH
TRBV18	ASSRTRSYNEQF
TRBV11-3	ASSPRTSGRGVGETQY
TRBV19	ASSFRDRIYEQY
TRBV5-1	ASSLRTGVPYGYT
TRBV27	ASSGARNWETQY
TRBV4-1	ASSRWTGEETQY